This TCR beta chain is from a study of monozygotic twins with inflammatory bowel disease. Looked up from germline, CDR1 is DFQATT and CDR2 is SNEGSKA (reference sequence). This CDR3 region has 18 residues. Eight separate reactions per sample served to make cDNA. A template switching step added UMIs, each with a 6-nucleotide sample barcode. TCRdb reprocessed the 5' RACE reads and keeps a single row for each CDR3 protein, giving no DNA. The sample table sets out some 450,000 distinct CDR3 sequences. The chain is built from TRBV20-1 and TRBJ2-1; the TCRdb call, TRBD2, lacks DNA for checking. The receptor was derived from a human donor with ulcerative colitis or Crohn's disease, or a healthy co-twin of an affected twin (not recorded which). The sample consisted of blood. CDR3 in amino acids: CSATFRGGTTPAYNEQFF.